These T cell receptor beta chains were read from a single sample in a study of blood T cell repertoires in COVID-19. Method: immunoSEQ multiplex PCR; TCRdb's copy keeps in-frame clones and lacks some. The table lists roughly 260,000 clones, 80% to 95% of them singletons. Sequenced sample: PBMCs or T cells enriched from blood (not recorded which). The origin of the receptors is a woman aged 18-29 years who had recovered from COVID-19. The CDR3 runs from the conserved cysteine through the conserved F or W. Each record gives: D gene, J gene, V gene, clone size, CDR3 length, CDR3 DNA, CDR3 protein. D genes are given only for firm matches. Clone size is stated in some rows and not others, as once, few, many or a class when expanded.

>TRBD2|TRBJ2-7|TRBV7-2|.|18
TGTGCCAGCAGCTTATCTAGGACTAGCGGGAGGAGCTCCTACGAGCAGTACTTC
CASSLSRTSGRSSYEQYF
>.|TRBJ1-2|TRBV15|.|14
TGTGCCACCAGCCCTCGGACAAATAACTATGGCTACACCTTC
CATSPRTNNYGYTF
>.|TRBJ2-7|TRBV27|once|17
TGTGCCAGCAGTCCCTCCCGACAGGCTTTGACCTCCTACGAGCAGTACTTC
CASSPSRQALTSYEQYF
>TRBD2|TRBJ2-5|TRBV3-1/TRBV3-2|.|16
TGTGCCAGCAGCCAAGACTGGCGGGAGGGGGGAGAGACCCAGTACTTC
CASSQDWREGGETQYF
>TRBD2|TRBJ2-1|TRBV7-9|once|15
TGTGCCAGCAGCTTAGAGGCTAGCGGGTACAATGAGCAGTTCTTC
CASSLEASGYNEQFF
>.|TRBJ2-1|TRBV5-1|.|14
TGCGCCAGCAGCTTGGGACAGTTTGTGGGTGAGCAGTTCTTC
CASSLGQFVGEQFF
>TRBD1|TRBJ1-3|TRBV5-1|.|15
TGCGCCAGCAGCTTGGGGGACAGGATCGGAAACACCATATATTTT
CASSLGDRIGNTIYF
>TRBD2|TRBJ2-5|TRBV4-1|.|16
TGCGCCAGCAGCCTACGAGCGGGAGGTAGCCAAGAGACCCAGTACTTC
CASSLRAGGSQETQYF
>TRBD2|TRBJ2-7|TRBV4-1|.|16
TGCGCCAGCAGCCAATCGACTAGCGGGAGGCTCTACGAGCAGTACTTC
CASSQSTSGRLYEQYF
>.|TRBJ2-2|TRBV5-6|once|15
TGTGCCAGCAGCTTGCCCCAGGGGCGCACCGGGGAGCTGTTTTTT
CASSLPQGRTGELFF
>TRBD1|TRBJ1-1|TRBV18|.|19
TGTGCCAGCTCACCACCGCGGACAGGATATTGGGGAATGAACACTGAAGCTTTCTTT
CASSPPRTGYWGMNTEAFF
>.|TRBJ2-3|TRBV27|.|17
TGTGCCAGCAGCCTCTTGGGGTTAGGAGGACTCACAGATACGCAGTATTTT
CASSLLGLGGLTDTQYF
>.|TRBJ1-6|TRBV10-3|.|16
TGTGCCATCAGTGAGAGCTTGAGGATGGGTAATTCACCCCTCCACTTT
CAISESLRMGNSPLHF
>TRBD1|TRBJ2-7|TRBV27|.|15
TGTGCCAGCAGTTTATCCGGGACAGGGCCCTACGAGCAGTACTTC
CASSLSGTGPYEQYF
>.|TRBJ2-7|TRBV11-3|.|16
TGTGCCAGCAGCTTAGATGGAGCTTTTGGCCACTACGAGCAGTACTTC
CASSLDGAFGHYEQYF
>.|TRBJ1-2|TRBV3-1/TRBV3-2|.|13
TGTGCCAGCAGCCAAGACGTCAGTTCTGGCTACACCTTC
CASSQDVSSGYTF
>TRBD1|TRBJ1-1|TRBV4-1|.|13
TGCGCCAGCAGCCGAACGGGGACAGGGTTTGCTTTCTTT
CASSRTGTGFAFF
>TRBD1|TRBJ1-1|TRBV19|.|14
TGTGCCAGTAGTAAACGGGACAGGGGGCAGAGGGCTTTCTTT
CASSKRDRGQRAFF
>.|TRBJ1-2|TRBV14|.|13
TGTGCCAGCAGCCAAGACGGGGGGGCTTACTACACCTTC
CASSQDGGAYYTF